This T cell receptor (beta chain) was recovered during a study of T cell responses to AZD1222 COVID-19 vaccine. On this clone: Its antigen is not identified.

Regarding the study as a whole: Donors were chiefly white British, with a greater number of females, and clonal diversity was perhaps underestimated.

This CDR3 is built from 14 residues. In germline, CDR1 is LNHDA, CDR2 SQIVND (reference sequence). Profiled with immunoSEQ multiplex PCR; TCRdb holds only in-frame clones, not every one. The table records 100,000 to 150,000 clones, around 87% of them present only once. The receptor was isolated from an adult in good health. The sample here was peripheral blood, taken on day 0 of AZD1222 vaccination. The rearrangement joins TRBV19 to TRBJ1-2; 9 bases align to TRBD1. The CDR3 DNA sequence: TGTGCAACTCGAAGGGACAGGGTCGACTATGGCTACACCTTC. This codes for CATRRDRVDYGYTF.